This TCR beta chain is drawn from a study of blood T cell repertoires in COVID-19. Study-level background: Acute and convalescent COVID-19 specimens originated in the United States, Italy and Spain. Sources were T cells, B-cell-depleted T cells, or PBMCs; the material itself was cDNA or gDNA.

Grouping used clinical history reported by participants in a survey and questionnaire. This clone was recorded only once. Germline trimming cut 4 bases from V and 0 bases from J; bases unmatched to any gene: 6. This CDR3 region has 16 residues. Germline CDR1 and CDR2: LGHNA and YNFKEQ. Per the original methods: Cell counts per sample came from amplifying reference gene primers. The repertoire was sequenced with immunoSEQ multiplex PCR; TCRdb's copy has only in-frame clones and lacks some. V, J and clone size reflect that table, while D and trimming were determined from the DNA. In the table there are 130,000 to 150,000 clones, 75% to 90% of which are singletons.

The chain joins TRBV4-2 to TRBJ2-3, with TRBD2 identical over 8 bases. Sample: PBMCs or T cells enriched from blood (not recorded which). The sequence derives from a man aged 55-75 years who had recovered from COVID-19. CDR3 DNA sequence: TGTGCCAGCAGCCCCCGAGTAGCGGGGAGCACAGATACGCAGTATTTT. Its translation is CASSPRVAGSTDTQYF.